This T cell receptor (beta chain) was recorded in a study of blood T cell repertoires in COVID-19. For the study at large: Collection of acute and convalescent COVID-19 samples took place in the United States, Italy and Spain.

The length of the CDR3 is 12 residues. Germline assignment: CDR1 MNHEY and CDR2 SVGAGI. Trimming pared 7 bases from V and 1 base from J, leaving 7 bases between. As handled by the study authors: Reference gene primer amplification yielded estimated nucleated cell counts. Clones were read by immunoSEQ multiplex PCR, and TCRdb kept only the in-frame ones, dropping some. The V and J calls and clone size were taken over from that table, and D and trimming were inferred from the DNA. Among about 310,000 clones listed, around nine tenths were seen once. The rearrangement joins TRBV6-5 to TRBJ1-2; D ambiguous. The sample comprised peripheral blood. This sequence was found in a man aged 50 or older with active or convalescent COVID-19. In DNA, the CDR3 is TGTGCCAGCACGACTGTTAACTATGGCTACACCTTC. This codes for CASTTVNYGYTF.